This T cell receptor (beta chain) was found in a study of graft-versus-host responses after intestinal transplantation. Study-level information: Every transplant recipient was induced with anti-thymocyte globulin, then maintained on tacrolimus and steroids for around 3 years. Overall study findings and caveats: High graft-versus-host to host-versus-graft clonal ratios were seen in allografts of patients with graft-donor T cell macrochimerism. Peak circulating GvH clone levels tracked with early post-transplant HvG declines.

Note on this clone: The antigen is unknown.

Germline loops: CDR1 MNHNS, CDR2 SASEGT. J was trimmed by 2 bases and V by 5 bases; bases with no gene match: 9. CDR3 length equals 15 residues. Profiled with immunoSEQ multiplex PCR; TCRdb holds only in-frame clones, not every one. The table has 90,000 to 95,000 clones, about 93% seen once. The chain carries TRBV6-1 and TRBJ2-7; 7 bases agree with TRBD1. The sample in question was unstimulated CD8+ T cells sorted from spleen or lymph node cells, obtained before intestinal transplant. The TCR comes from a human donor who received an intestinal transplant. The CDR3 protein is CASSKHRDSTYEQYF. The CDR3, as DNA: TGTGCCAGCAGTAAACACCGGGACAGTACCTACGAGCAGTACTTC.